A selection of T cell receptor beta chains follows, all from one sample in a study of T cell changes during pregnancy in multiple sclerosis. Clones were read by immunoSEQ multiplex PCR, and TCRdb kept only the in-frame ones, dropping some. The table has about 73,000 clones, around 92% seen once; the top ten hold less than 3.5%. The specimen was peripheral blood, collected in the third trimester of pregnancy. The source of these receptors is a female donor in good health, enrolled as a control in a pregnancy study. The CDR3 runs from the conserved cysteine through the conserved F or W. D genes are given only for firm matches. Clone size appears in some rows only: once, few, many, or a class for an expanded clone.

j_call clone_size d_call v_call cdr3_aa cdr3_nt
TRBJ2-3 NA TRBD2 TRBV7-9 CASSTRTSGTDTQYF TGTGCCAGCAGCACCAGGACTAGCGGTACAGATACGCAGTATTTT
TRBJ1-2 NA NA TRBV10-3 CAISAGSGNYGYTF TGTGCCATCAGTGCAGGTTCTGGGAACTATGGCTACACCTTC
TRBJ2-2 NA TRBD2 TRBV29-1 CSVLSGSHSTGELFF TGCAGCGTTCTCAGCGGGAGTCATAGCACCGGGGAGCTGTTTTTT
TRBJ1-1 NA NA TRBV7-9 CASSLFPPRRGGDDTEAFF TGTGCCAGCAGCTTATTCCCGCCCAGGAGGGGAGGGGACGACACTGAAGCTTTCTTT
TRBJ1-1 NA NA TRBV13 CASSLGQVSTEAFF TGTGCCAGCAGCTTAGGGCAGGTCTCCACTGAAGCTTTCTTT
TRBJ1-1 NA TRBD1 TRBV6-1 CASAGDRGLDTEAFF TGTGCCAGCGCTGGGGACAGGGGGCTTGATACTGAAGCTTTCTTT
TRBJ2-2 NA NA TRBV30 CAWRLLGEDTGELFF TGTGCCTGGAGGTTGCTTGGGGAGGACACCGGGGAGCTGTTTTTT
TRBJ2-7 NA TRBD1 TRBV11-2 CASGTGGEQYF TGTGCCAGCGGGACAGGGGGCGAGCAGTACTTC
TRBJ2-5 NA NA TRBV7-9 CASSLDRRLETQYF TGTGCCAGCAGCTTAGATCGGAGGCTAGAGACCCAGTACTTC
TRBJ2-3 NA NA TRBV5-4 CASSLGQVITDTQYF TGTGCCAGCAGCTTGGGGCAGGTGATCACAGATACGCAGTATTTT
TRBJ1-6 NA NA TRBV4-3 CASSQDLRGARNSPLHF TGCGCCAGCAGCCAAGATTTGCGGGGGGCTCGGAATTCACCCCTCCACTTT
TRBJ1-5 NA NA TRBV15 CATSRDLPQGNQPQHF TGTGCCACCAGCAGAGATCTCCCCCAGGGCAATCAGCCCCAGCATTTT
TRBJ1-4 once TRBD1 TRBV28 CASSSNRGWEKLFF TGTGCCAGCAGTTCGAACAGGGGTTGGGAAAAACTGTTTTTT
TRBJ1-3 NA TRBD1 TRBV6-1 CASSDGTGVRAGNTIYF TGTGCCAGCAGTGACGGAACAGGGGTTCGGGCTGGAAACACCATATATTTT
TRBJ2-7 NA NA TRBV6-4 CASSEGQGSGEQYF TGTGCCAGCAGTGAGGGCCAGGGCTCGGGCGAGCAGTACTTC
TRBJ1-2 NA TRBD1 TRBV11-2 CASSSPGQRPNYGYTF TGTGCCAGCAGCTCTCCGGGACAGAGACCTAACTATGGCTACACCTTC
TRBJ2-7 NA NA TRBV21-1 CASSKVGAPLYF TGTGCCAGCAGCAAAGTAGGGGCGCCTTTGTACTTC
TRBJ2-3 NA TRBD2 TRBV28 CASSSSGSRTDTQYF TGTGCCAGCAGTTCTAGCGGGAGCCGCACAGATACGCAGTATTTT
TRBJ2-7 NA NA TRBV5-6 CASSLPGGLSYEQYF TGTGCCAGCAGCCTACCGGGCGGGCTTTCCTACGAGCAGTACTTC
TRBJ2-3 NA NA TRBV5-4 CASSSGGRRVTDTQYF TGTGCCAGCAGCTCCGGGGGGCGCCGGGTCACAGATACGCAGTATTTT
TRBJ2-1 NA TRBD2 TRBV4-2 CASSHERGTYNEQFF TGTGCCAGCAGCCACGAGCGGGGGACCTACAATGAGCAGTTCTTC
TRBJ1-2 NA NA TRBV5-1 CASSLGGPILYGYTF TGCGCCAGCAGCTTAGGAGGGCCGATCTTGTATGGCTACACCTTC
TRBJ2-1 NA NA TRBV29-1 CSVVGRASYNEQFF TGCAGCGTTGTCGGGCGGGCCTCCTACAATGAGCAGTTCTTC
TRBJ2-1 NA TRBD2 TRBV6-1 CAIGTSGSHNEQFF TGTGCCATCGGGACTAGCGGGAGCCACAATGAGCAGTTCTTC
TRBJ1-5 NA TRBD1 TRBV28 CATWTGWSNQPQHF TGTGCCACTTGGACAGGCTGGAGCAATCAGCCCCAGCATTTT